A selection of T cell receptor beta chains follows, all from one sample in a study of cytomegalovirus exposure and HLA in healthy donors. Sequencing used immunoSEQ multiplex PCR; TCRdb keeps in-frame clones, though not all of them. The sample has 130,000 to 150,000 clones; around 81% are singletons. The sequenced sample was PBMCs. These receptors originate from a male donor in good health and CMV-seronegative. The CDR3 runs from the conserved cysteine through the conserved F or W. The D gene is left open where the match is weak. Expanded clones get a size class; other rows say once, few or many, or leave the size out.

NA	TRBV5-1	NA	TRBJ2-7	TGCGCCAGCAGCTTGGGCCGGCGGACCTACGAGCAGTACTTC	CASSLGRRTYEQYF
NA	TRBV5-1	NA	TRBJ2-6	TGCGCCAGCAGCTTGGGATCAGCGAGCGGGGCCAACGTCCTGACTTTC	CASSLGSASGANVLTF
TRBD1	TRBV2	NA	TRBJ1-6	TGTGCCAGCCAACGGACAGGGTATTATTCACCCCTCCACTTT	CASQRTGYYSPLHF
TRBD2	TRBV30	NA	TRBJ2-5	TGTGCCTGGAGTGCTGGGGGAGGGGCGACCCAGTACTTC	CAWSAGGGATQYF
TRBD1	TRBV5-4	few	TRBJ1-1	TGTGCCAGCAGCTACGACAGGGACACTGAAGCTTTCTTT	CASSYDRDTEAFF
TRBD1	TRBV11-3	NA	TRBJ2-2	TGTGCCAGCAGCTTGGACAGGGGACGGTTCACCGGGGAGCTGTTTTTT	CASSLDRGRFTGELFF
NA	TRBV2	NA	TRBJ2-7	TGTGCCGCCGAGGTCCCCTACGAGCAGTACTTC	CAAEVPYEQYF
TRBD1	TRBV9	NA	TRBJ2-1	TGTGCCAGCAGCGTAGCTTGGACAGGGGGAAGTGAGCAGTTCTTC	CASSVAWTGGSEQFF
NA	TRBV12-5	NA	TRBJ1-3	TGTGCTAGTGGTTTGGGAGCAGGGAATGTTGGAAACACCATATATTTT	CASGLGAGNVGNTIYF
NA	TRBV5-4	NA	TRBJ1-2	TGTGCCAGCAGCTTGGGGGCAACAGGGAGGGAGGGCTACACCTTC	CASSLGATGREGYTF
NA	TRBV12-2	NA	TRBJ1-5	TGTGCAAGTCGCAAACTGGGCCCCCAGCATTTT	CASRKLGPQHF
NA	TRBV9	few	TRBJ1-2	TGTGCCAGCAGCCCCGAGGTAGGGGATGGGACTATGGGCTACACCTTC	CASSPEVGDGTMGYTF
TRBD2	TRBV5-1	NA	TRBJ2-3	TGCGCCAGCAGCCCCATCGGAGCGGGGGTAGATACGCAGTATTTT	CASSPIGAGVDTQYF
TRBD1	TRBV5-1	once	TRBJ1-2	TGCGCCAGCAGCTTGGACGGGACAGGCGGCTATGGCTACACCTTC	CASSLDGTGGYGYTF
TRBD1	TRBV25-1	NA	TRBJ1-2	TGTGCCAGCAGTGAATGGGCAGGGGGAATGGATGGCTACACCTTC	CASSEWAGGMDGYTF
NA	TRBV19	few	TRBJ2-1	TGTGCCAGTAGTATATTGGTCCGGGACAATGAGCAGTTCTTC	CASSILVRDNEQFF
TRBD2	TRBV4-2	few	TRBJ2-5	TGTGCCAGCAGCCAGGGGGGTGGGGTAGCGGGAAGCGAGACCCAGTACTTC	CASSQGGGVAGSETQYF
NA	TRBV6-5	few	TRBJ1-1	TGTGCCAGCAGTTACGGGGGGTTCACTGAAGCTTTCTTT	CASSYGGFTEAFF
NA	TRBV25-1	NA	TRBJ2-1	TGTGCCAGCAGTGAAGGGGGGTCCTACAATGAGCAGTTCTTC	CASSEGGSYNEQFF
TRBD1	TRBV4-1	NA	TRBJ2-7	TGCGCCAGCAGCCCTACCGGGACAGAGACTTACGAGCAGTACTTC	CASSPTGTETYEQYF
NA	TRBV9	NA	TRBJ1-1	TGTGCCAGCAGCCTCCGAGGTTTGAACACTGAAGCTTTCTTT	CASSLRGLNTEAFF
TRBD1	TRBV30	NA	TRBJ1-5	TGTGCCTGGAGTGTATCAAGGACAGGGGGGGGGAATCAGCCCCAGCATTTT	CAWSVSRTGGGNQPQHF
TRBD1	TRBV6-5	NA	TRBJ1-2	TGTGCCAGCAGTTACTCGGCAGGGGGCAGCTATGGCTACACCTTC	CASSYSAGGSYGYTF
NA	TRBV30	NA	TRBJ1-2	TGTGCCTGGAGTGTAAGGGAGAACTATGGCTACACCTTC	CAWSVRENYGYTF
TRBD2	TRBV7-2	NA	TRBJ2-7	TGTGCCAGCAGCTCCGTTAGCGGGGAAATCTACGAGCAGTACTTC	CASSSVSGEIYEQYF
TRBD2	TRBV7-6	NA	TRBJ2-7	TGTGCCAGCAGCTTAGGATCCCATTCTCTACTAGCGGGAGCCGTAAACGAGCAGTACTTC	CASSLGSHSLLAGAVNEQYF
NA	TRBV14	NA	TRBJ2-7	TGTGCCAGCAGCCATCTCACGGGGGGCGGTGCCTCCTACGAGCAGTACTTC	CASSHLTGGGASYEQYF
NA	TRBV9	NA	TRBJ1-2	TGTGCCAGCAGCGTAGACGGGACTCCAATCGGCGGCTACACCTTC	CASSVDGTPIGGYTF
TRBD1	TRBV5-4	NA	TRBJ1-2	TGTGCCAGCAGCTTGGGACAGGGGGCGCAGGTCTCCTACGGCTACACCTTC	CASSLGQGAQVSYGYTF
NA	TRBV6-1	NA	TRBJ1-5	TGTGCCAGCAGCGGGGGGAACATTCAGCCCCAGCATTTT	CASSGGNIQPQHF
TRBD1	TRBV11-2	NA	TRBJ1-1	TGTGCCAGCAGCTTGACAGGGGACACTGAAGCTTTCTTT	CASSLTGDTEAFF
NA	TRBV25-1	NA	TRBJ1-3	TGTGCCAGCAGTGAACGCGGGGGGCGTTCTGGAAACACCATATATTTT	CASSERGGRSGNTIYF